This T cell receptor beta chain was recovered during a study of human T cells and chemical hapten exposure. For the study at large: Among samples, TCR yields varied mainly because of small differences in pooled library volume.

TCRdb reanalysed the RACE reads using MiXCR and keeps one entry per CDR3 protein. The table lists some 340,000 distinct CDR3 sequences, 6% to 8.5% of them singletons. Germline-derived CDR1 and CDR2 are MNHEY and SVGEGT. V was shortened by 6 bases and J by 2 bases, with 16 bases between the two germline ends. This CDR3 spans 15 amino acids. Points on this clonotype: What it recognizes is unknown.

General study points: Since the donors had alopecia, their immune response may not be the same as that of healthy people. No shift was seen in TCRs above 1 in 1000 frequency with DPC sensitization.

Time point indicated: patch test 1, 2 weeks after DPC sensitization. This sample's treatment: therapeutic diphenylcyclopropenone sensitization with weekly scalp DPC. The sample consisted of whole blood, taken in connection with sensitization to the hapten diphenylcyclopropenone (DPC). The chain employs TRBV6-2 or TRBV6-3 and TRBJ1-2; D gene ambiguous. The receptor was derived from a woman aged 18-29 years with alopecia areata. Some clones in this sample may be carry-over from other donors' samples. CDR3 nucleotides: TGTGCCAGCAGAGAAGCGGGCAGAAAGAACTATGGCTACACCTTC. Translated, it gives CASREAGRKNYGYTF.